This T cell receptor beta chain was recorded in a study of PD-1 blockade in classical Hodgkin lymphoma. Sequenced by immunoSEQ multiplex PCR; TCRdb stores in-frame clones only, minus some. The sample shows roughly 90,000 clones, over 80% of them seen only once. The study's findings and limits: Whereas CD4+ TCR diversity had risen significantly by C4D1, CD8+ TCR diversity had not. The repertoire differences lack a defined cause, possibly disease activity or prior therapy.

The V segment lost 3 bases and the J segment 6 bases; nucleotides outside the gene matches: 10. Germline V gives CDR1 MGHRA, CDR2 YSYEKL. The CDR3 is made up of 15 amino acids. Time point of the sample: cycle 4 day 1 (C4D1), after less than 7 weeks of nivolumab. All patients relapsed after autologous stem cell transplantation, and brentuximab vedotin exposure varied. This clone has just one count. Its antigen remains unknown. Sample: peripheral blood mononuclear cells (PBMCs), taken before the fourth cycle of nivolumab. This TCR was sampled from a human donor with classical Hodgkin lymphoma. The rearrangement links TRBV4-1 to TRBJ2-7, with 8 bases that match TRBD1. CDR3 region: CASSHAGQGLGEQYF. In DNA, the CDR3 is TGCGCCAGCAGCCACGCTGGACAGGGTCTCGGCGAGCAGTACTTC.